This TCR beta chain was found in a study of shared clonotypes between healthy human individuals. Study observations and caveats: Rarefaction showed that sequencing of sorted subsets was incomplete (despite large depth).

The protocol was immunoSEQ multiplex PCR, while the TCRdb copy is restricted to in-frame clones and leaves out a portion. The sample includes more than 2 million clones, approximately 94% of them seen just once. Cells designated naive CD8 were CD45RO-negative and were positively selected for CCR7, with terminally differentiated effector memory CD45RA+ cells excluded. Germline V gene lookup returns CDR1 SGHVS and CDR2 FQNEAQ. V lost 2 bases and J lost 1; bases outside the gene matches: 4. CDR3 length: 15 residues. Turning to this clone: As yet, its antigen is unknown.

J is TRBJ1-1 and V is TRBV7-8, with 7 bases fitting TRBD1. This receptor was identified in a man aged 18 to 29 in good health. Sequences were obtained from naive CD8+ T cells sorted from blood. The CDR3 here is CASSLNTGANTEAFF. The CDR3, as DNA: TGTGCCAGCAGCTTAAATACAGGGGCGAACACTGAAGCTTTCTTT.